This TCR beta chain was obtained from a study of cytomegalovirus exposure and HLA in healthy donors. With regard to this clone: Its antigen is not identified.

Germline CDR1 is MNHEY and CDR2 is SVGAGI. The junction had 9 bases not matched to a gene; V was cut back by 6 bases and J by 8 bases. The CDR3 has 14 residues. The PCR employed 60 Vbeta primers together with 13 Jbeta primers. Profiling relied on immunoSEQ multiplex PCR, and the TCRdb table lists in-frame clones only, not all of them. The table counts tens of thousands of clones; less than 1.5% lies in the top ten. Whole-study results and caveats: Presence/absence analyses assumed roughly uniform sequencing depth across donors. A later analysis, which compared TCR beta chains of equal frequency, found the HLA-associated ones more clonally expanded. For most TCR beta V segments, an earlier analysis put the productive rate at about 87% or about 30% of the time.

The donors were healthy bone marrow donors. This receptor was identified in a woman aged 25 to 39 in good health and CMV-seronegative. Material for sequencing was PBMCs. J is TRBJ1-1 and V is TRBV6-5; 10 bases fit TRBD1. As DNA, the CDR3 is TGTGCCAGCAGGAGAGACAGGGGGCGCTTGGAAGCTTTCTTT. It is translated as CASRRDRGRLEAFF.